The rows below give T cell receptor beta chains drawn from one sample of a study of blood T cell repertoires in COVID-19. This table comes from immunoSEQ multiplex PCR, and its TCRdb copy is limited to in-frame clones, with some not included. The sample comprises more than 350,000 clones, around 87% of which are singletons, and roughly 9.4% rests with the top ten. Specimen: PBMCs or T cells enriched from blood (not recorded which). The receptors originated from a woman aged 45-65 years who had recovered from COVID-19. Each CDR3 is given with its conserved first and last residue. A D gene is named only where the DNA matches it firmly. Size values are once, few and many counts, or a class for expanded clones, and some rows have none.

clone size	D gene	V gene	J gene	CDR3 protein	CDR3 DNA
.	.	TRBV2	TRBJ2-5	CASSEPLSETQYF	TGTGCCAGCAGTGAACCCCTCTCTGAGACCCAGTACTTC
.	.	TRBV19	TRBJ2-5	CASSMRSLETQYF	TGTGCCAGTAGTATGAGGTCTTTGGAGACCCAGTACTTC
.	.	TRBV30	TRBJ2-3	CAQHPGTDTQYF	TGTGCCCAACACCCCGGCACAGATACGCAGTATTTT
.	TRBD1	TRBV11-3	TRBJ1-1	CASSEQGTNTEAFF	TGTGCCAGCAGTGAACAGGGGACGAACACTGAAGCTTTCTTT
.	.	TRBV6-4	TRBJ2-2	CASSTRAGELFF	TGTGCCAGCAGTACCCGGGCCGGGGAGCTGTTTTTT
few	TRBD1	TRBV5-1	TRBJ2-7	CASSGRQGAYEQYF	TGCGCCAGCAGCGGCCGACAGGGCGCCTACGAGCAGTACTTC
.	TRBD2	TRBV12-3/TRBV12-4	TRBJ2-3	CASSSGGAPTQYF	TGTGCCAGCAGTAGCGGGGGGGCCCCTACGCAGTATTTT
once	TRBD1	TRBV7-8	TRBJ1-5	CASSLPGQGDNQPQHF	TGTGCCAGCAGCTTACCTGGACAGGGCGACAATCAGCCCCAGCATTTT
.	TRBD2	TRBV2	TRBJ2-7	CASSFSGGGTYEQYF	TGTGCCAGCAGCTTTAGCGGGGGGGGTACCTACGAGCAGTACTTC
.	TRBD2	TRBV3-1/TRBV3-2	TRBJ2-7	CASSPPSGEIREQYF	TGTGCCAGCAGCCCCCCTAGCGGGGAGATACGCGAGCAGTACTTC
once	.	TRBV11-1	TRBJ2-1	CASSARQVRSYNEQFF	TGTGCCAGCAGCGCTCGACAGGTTCGCTCCTACAATGAGCAGTTCTTC
.	TRBD1	TRBV30	TRBJ1-2	CAWRGQGNYGYTF	TGTGCCTGGAGGGGACAGGGGAACTATGGCTACACCTTC
.	TRBD1	TRBV20-1	TRBJ1-5	CSASQGQGNQPQHF	TGCAGTGCTAGTCAAGGACAGGGGAATCAGCCCCAGCATTTT
.	.	TRBV11-2	TRBJ1-2	CASRLTHRDVYGYTF	TGTGCCAGCAGGTTGACCCACAGGGATGTCTATGGCTACACCTTC
.	TRBD1	TRBV5-1	TRBJ1-4	CASSFRGDREKLFF	TGCGCCAGCAGCTTCCGAGGGGACAGGGAAAAACTGTTTTTT
.	TRBD1	TRBV4-1	TRBJ1-2	CASSQKQGATLHGYTF	TGCGCCAGCAGCCAAAAACAGGGGGCTACTCTTCATGGCTACACCTTC
once	TRBD1	TRBV30	TRBJ1-1	CAWSGQGGTEAFF	TGTGCCTGGAGCGGACAGGGTGGAACTGAAGCTTTCTTT
.	.	TRBV6-2/TRBV6-3	TRBJ2-7	CASSPTGKSHEQYF	TGTGCCAGCAGCCCAACAGGGAAGAGTCACGAGCAGTACTTC
.	.	TRBV29-1	TRBJ2-1	CSVELGAQSYNEQFF	TGCAGCGTTGAATTGGGGGCGCAATCCTACAATGAGCAGTTCTTC
.	TRBD1	TRBV12-3/TRBV12-4	TRBJ2-7	CASSPTGGWQYF	TGTGCCAGCAGTCCTACAGGGGGTTGGCAGTACTTC
.	TRBD1	TRBV18	TRBJ1-3	CASSPTSGTVGNTIYF	TGTGCCAGCTCACCTACATCCGGGACAGTCGGAAACACCATATATTTT
once	.	TRBV30	TRBJ2-1	CAWSTSGGGEQFF	TGTGCCTGGAGTACGTCCGGGGGAGGTGAGCAGTTCTTC
once	.	TRBV5-6	TRBJ2-1	CASSLATGSSYNEQFF	TGTGCCAGCAGCTTGGCCACAGGGAGCTCCTACAATGAGCAGTTCTTC
once	.	TRBV27	TRBJ2-7	CASSLREYYEQYF	TGTGCCAGCAGTTTAAGGGAGTATTACGAGCAGTACTTC
.	.	TRBV5-1	TRBJ1-5	CASSLGAGDLVNQPQHF	TGCGCCAGCAGCTTGGGGGCAGGGGATCTTGTCAATCAGCCCCAGCATTTT
.	TRBD1	TRBV3-1/TRBV3-2	TRBJ1-6	CASSQLGQGDSPLHF	TGTGCCAGCAGCCAACTCGGACAGGGGGATTCACCCCTCCACTTT
.	TRBD1	TRBV4-2	TRBJ1-4	CASSQGDRGGFEKLFF	TGTGCCAGCAGCCAAGGGGACAGGGGCGGTTTTGAAAAACTGTTTTTT
.	.	TRBV7-2	TRBJ1-6	CASSLAGGGRTPLHF	TGTGCCAGCAGCTTAGCGGGCGGAGGGCGGACACCCCTCCACTTT
once	TRBD1	TRBV11-3	TRBJ1-2	CASSQPGGYGYTF	TGTGCCAGCAGCCAGCCAGGGGGCTATGGCTACACCTTC
.	.	TRBV10-2	TRBJ1-1	CASSESLVGTTRTGLNLNTEAFF	TGCGCCAGCAGTGAGTCCTTAGTAGGTACGACCAGAACAGGGTTAAATTTGAACACTGAAGCTTTCTTT
.	.	TRBV21-1	TRBJ1-1	CASSQYRVTNTEAFF	TGTGCCAGCAGCCAATACAGGGTAACGAACACTGAAGCTTTCTTT
.	.	TRBV27	TRBJ1-1	CASSTEGLRNTEAFF	TGTGCCAGCAGTACGGAGGGCCTTCGGAACACTGAAGCTTTCTTT
.	.	TRBV3-1/TRBV3-2	TRBJ1-6	CASSQGRNSPLHF	TGTGCCAGCAGCCAAGGCCGGAATTCACCCCTCCACTTT
.	TRBD1	TRBV30	TRBJ1-2	CAWEGVDRGMVRYGYTF	TGTGCCTGGGAGGGGGTGGACAGGGGAATGGTGAGGTATGGCTACACCTTC
.	.	TRBV28	TRBJ1-3	CASSLGGTGNTIYF	TGTGCCAGCAGTTTAGGAGGGACTGGAAACACCATATATTTT
.	.	TRBV10-3	TRBJ1-1	CAPAGAARTEAFF	TGTGCCCCGGCGGGGGCTGCGAGGACTGAAGCTTTCTTT
.	.	TRBV3-1/TRBV3-2	TRBJ1-3	CASSRRQGAVGNTIYF	TGTGCCAGCAGCCGCCGACAAGGGGCGGTAGGAAACACCATATATTTT
.	TRBD1	TRBV9	TRBJ1-6	CASSPRQGNSPLHF	TGTGCCAGCAGCCCCCGACAGGGTAATTCACCCCTCCACTTT
.	TRBD1	TRBV7-2	TRBJ1-2	CASSLNRGDGYTF	TGTGCCAGCAGCTTAAACAGGGGGGATGGCTACACCTTC
once	.	TRBV7-3	TRBJ2-1	CASSRPGGLFSEQFF	TGTGCCAGCAGTCGCCCGGGGGGCCTTTTTAGTGAGCAGTTCTTC
.	TRBD2	TRBV10-3	TRBJ2-1	CAISDRGVSYNEQFF	TGTGCCATCAGTGATCGGGGGGTCTCCTACAATGAGCAGTTCTTC
.	.	TRBV19	TRBJ1-3	CASIRGNTIYF	TGTGCCAGTATTCGGGGGAACACCATATATTTT
.	TRBD1	TRBV5-6	TRBJ1-4	CASSSLRDSENEKLFF	TGTGCCAGCAGCTCCCTCCGGGACAGCGAGAATGAGAAACTGTTTTTT
.	.	TRBV3-1/TRBV3-2	TRBJ2-3	CASKGEGVATQYF	TGTGCCAGCAAAGGTGAGGGCGTCGCAACGCAGTATTTT
.	.	TRBV7-9	TRBJ2-7	CASSLSGYEQYF	TGTGCCAGCAGCCTCAGTGGCTACGAGCAGTACTTC
.	TRBD2	TRBV18	TRBJ2-3	CASSPLAGEPDTQYF	TGTGCCAGCTCACCGCTAGCGGGGGAACCGGATACGCAGTATTTT
.	.	TRBV19	TRBJ1-6	CASSSGTRGNSPLHF	TGTGCCAGTAGCTCCGGGACAAGGGGAAATTCACCCCTCCACTTT